This T cell receptor beta chain originates from a study of blood T cell dynamics during melanoma immunotherapy. Across the study: Standard first-line treatment here was pembrolizumab or nivolumab plus ipilimumab in metastatic melanoma.

A fixed 40 ng of plasma cfDNA was loaded per sample. The repertoire was sequenced with immunoSEQ multiplex PCR; TCRdb's copy has only in-frame clones and lacks some. The table includes about 880 clones, 88% detected once. The sample's time point: week 3, after first cycle of checkpoint inhibitor. Blood was drawn before treatment and at week 3 after checkpoint blockade. Patients had no prior systemic cancer treatment, immunosuppressants or other active cancers. The clonotype was recovered from a human donor with melanoma. The material sequenced was cell-free DNA from blood, taken from a patient treated with checkpoint blockade.

CDR3 DNA sequence: TGTGCCAGCAGTGAAGCGCTGTCGGGGGATGGTGAAAAACTGTTTTTT. Encoded protein: CASSEALSGDGEKLFF. The chain has TRBV2 and TRBJ1-4; D possibly corresponds to TRBD1 (5 bases). The germline V gene encodes CDR1 SNHLY and CDR2 FYNNEI. This CDR3 is 16 amino acids long. V lost 0 bases to trimming and J lost 7 bases, with 15 bases between them. Together with reference TRBV2 and TRBJ1-4, the CDR3 gives the full variable domain: EPEVTQTPSHQVTQMGQEVILRCVPISNHLYFYWYRQILGQKVEFLVSFYNNEISEKSEIFDDQFSVERPDGSNFTLKIRSTKLEDSAMYFCASSEALSGDGEKLFFGSGTQLSVL.